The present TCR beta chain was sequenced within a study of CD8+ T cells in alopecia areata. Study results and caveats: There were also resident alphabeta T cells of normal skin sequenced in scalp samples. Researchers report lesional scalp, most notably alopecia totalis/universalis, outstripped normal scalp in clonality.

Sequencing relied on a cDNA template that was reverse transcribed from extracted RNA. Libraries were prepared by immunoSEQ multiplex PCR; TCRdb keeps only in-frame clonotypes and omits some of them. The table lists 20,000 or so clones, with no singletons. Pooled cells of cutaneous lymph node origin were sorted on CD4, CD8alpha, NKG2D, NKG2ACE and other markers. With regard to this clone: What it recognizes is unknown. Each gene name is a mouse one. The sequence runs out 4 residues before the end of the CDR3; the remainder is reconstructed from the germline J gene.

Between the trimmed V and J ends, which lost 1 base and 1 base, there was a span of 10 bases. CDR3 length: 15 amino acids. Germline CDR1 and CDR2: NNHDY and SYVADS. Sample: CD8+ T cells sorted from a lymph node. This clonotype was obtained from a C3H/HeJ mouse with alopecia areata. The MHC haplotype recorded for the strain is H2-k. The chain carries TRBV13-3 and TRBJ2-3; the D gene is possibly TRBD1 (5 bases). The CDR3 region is CASSDRREGAETLYF. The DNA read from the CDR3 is TGTGCCAGCAGTGATCGCAGGGAGGGTGCAGAA.